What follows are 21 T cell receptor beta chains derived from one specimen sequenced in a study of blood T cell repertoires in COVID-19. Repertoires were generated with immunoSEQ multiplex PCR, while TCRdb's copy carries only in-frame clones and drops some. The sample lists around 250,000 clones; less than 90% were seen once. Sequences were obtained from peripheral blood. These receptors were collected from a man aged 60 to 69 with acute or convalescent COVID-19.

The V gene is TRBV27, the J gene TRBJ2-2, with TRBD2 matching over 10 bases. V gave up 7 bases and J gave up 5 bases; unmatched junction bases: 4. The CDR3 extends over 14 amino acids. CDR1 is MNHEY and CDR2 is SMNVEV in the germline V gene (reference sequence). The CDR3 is CASTSGSETGELFF. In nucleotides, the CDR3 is TGTGCCAGCACTAGCGGGAGTGAGACCGGGGAGCTGTTTTTT.

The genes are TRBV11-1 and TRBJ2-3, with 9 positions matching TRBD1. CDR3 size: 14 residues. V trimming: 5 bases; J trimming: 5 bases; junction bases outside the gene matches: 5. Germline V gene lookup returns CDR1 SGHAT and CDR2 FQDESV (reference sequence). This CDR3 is CASSAGTGIDTQYF. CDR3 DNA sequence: TGTGCCAGCAGCGCAGGGACAGGGATAGATACGCAGTATTTT.

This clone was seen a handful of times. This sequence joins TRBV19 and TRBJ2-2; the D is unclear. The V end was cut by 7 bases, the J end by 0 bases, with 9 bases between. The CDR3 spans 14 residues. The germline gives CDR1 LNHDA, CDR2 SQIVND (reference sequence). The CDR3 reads CASIDISNTGELFF. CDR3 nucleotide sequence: TGTGCCAGTATTGACATTTCGAACACCGGGGAGCTGTTTTTT.

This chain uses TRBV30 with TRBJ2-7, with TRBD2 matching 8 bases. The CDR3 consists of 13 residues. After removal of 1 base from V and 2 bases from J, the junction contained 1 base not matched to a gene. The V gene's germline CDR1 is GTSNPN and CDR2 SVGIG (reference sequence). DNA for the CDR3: TGTGCCTGGAGTGGGACTAGCCCCTACGAGCAGTACTTC. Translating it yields CAWSGTSPYEQYF.

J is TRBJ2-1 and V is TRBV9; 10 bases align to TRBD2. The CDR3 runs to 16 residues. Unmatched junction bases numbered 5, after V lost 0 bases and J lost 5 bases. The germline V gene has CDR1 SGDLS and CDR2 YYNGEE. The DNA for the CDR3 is TGTGCCAGCAGCGTAGTTCGGACTAGCGGTCACAATGAGCAGTTCTTC. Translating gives CASSVVRTSGHNEQFF.

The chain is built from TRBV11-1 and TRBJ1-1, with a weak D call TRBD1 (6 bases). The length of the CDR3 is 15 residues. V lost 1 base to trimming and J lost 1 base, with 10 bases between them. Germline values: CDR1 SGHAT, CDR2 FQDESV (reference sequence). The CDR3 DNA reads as TGTGCCAGCAGCTTAGACCAGGGGACGAACACTGAAGCTTTCTTT. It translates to CASSLDQGTNTEAFF.

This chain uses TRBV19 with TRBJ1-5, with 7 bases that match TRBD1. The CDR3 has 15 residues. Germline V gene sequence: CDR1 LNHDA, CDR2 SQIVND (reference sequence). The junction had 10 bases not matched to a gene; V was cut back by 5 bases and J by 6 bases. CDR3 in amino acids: CASSLRQGFIQPQHF. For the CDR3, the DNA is TGTGCCAGTAGTTTAAGACAGGGATTCATTCAGCCCCAGCATTTT.

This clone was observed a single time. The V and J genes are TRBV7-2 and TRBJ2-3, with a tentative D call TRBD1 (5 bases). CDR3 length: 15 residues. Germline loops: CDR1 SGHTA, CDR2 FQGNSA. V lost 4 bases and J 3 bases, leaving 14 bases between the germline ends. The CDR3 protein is CASSSDSKVTDTQYF. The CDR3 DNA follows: TGTGCCAGCAGCTCCGACAGTAAAGTGACAGATACGCAGTATTTT.

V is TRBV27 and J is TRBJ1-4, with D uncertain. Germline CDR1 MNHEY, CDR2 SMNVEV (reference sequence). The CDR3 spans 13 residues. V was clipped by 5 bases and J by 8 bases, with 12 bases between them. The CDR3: CASSPLEAEKLFF. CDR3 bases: TGTGCCAGCAGTCCCCTAGAAGCCGAAAAACTGTTTTTT. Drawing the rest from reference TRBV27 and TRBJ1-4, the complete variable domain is EAQVTQNPRYLITVTGKKLTVTCSQNMNHEYMSWYRQDPGLGLRQIYYSMNVEVTDKGDVPEGYKVSRKEKRNFPLILESPSPNQTSLYFCASSPLEAEKLFFGSGTQLSVL.

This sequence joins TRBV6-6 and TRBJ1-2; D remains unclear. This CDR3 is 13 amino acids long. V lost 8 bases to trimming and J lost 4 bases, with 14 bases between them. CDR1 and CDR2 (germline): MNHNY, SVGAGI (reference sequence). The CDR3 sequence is CASGEGTPYGYTF. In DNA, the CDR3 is TGTGCCAGCGGTGAGGGAACCCCCTATGGCTACACCTTC.

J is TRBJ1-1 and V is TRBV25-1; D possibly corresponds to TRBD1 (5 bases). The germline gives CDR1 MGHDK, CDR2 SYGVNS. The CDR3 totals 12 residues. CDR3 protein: CARRGMNTEAFF. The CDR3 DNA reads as TGTGCTAGAAGGGGCATGAACACTGAAGCTTTCTTT.

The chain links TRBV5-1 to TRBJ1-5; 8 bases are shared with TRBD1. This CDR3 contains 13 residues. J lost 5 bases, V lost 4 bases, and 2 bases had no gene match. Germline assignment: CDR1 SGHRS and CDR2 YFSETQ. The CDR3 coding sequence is TGCGCCAGCAGCATGACAGGGGATCAGCCCCAGCATTTT. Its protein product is CASSMTGDQPQHF. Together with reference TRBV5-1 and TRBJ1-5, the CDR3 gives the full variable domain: KAGVTQTPRYLIKTRGQQVTLSCSPISGHRSVSWYQQTPGQGLQFLFEYFSETQRNKGNFPGRFSGRQFSNSRSEMNVSTLELGDSALYLCASSMTGDQPQHFGDGTRLSIL.

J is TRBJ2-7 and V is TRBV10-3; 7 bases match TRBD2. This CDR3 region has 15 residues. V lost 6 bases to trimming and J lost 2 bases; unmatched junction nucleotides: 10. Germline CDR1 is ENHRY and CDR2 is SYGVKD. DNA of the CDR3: TGTGCCATCAGGACCCAGGGTAGCGGGCCCTACGAGCAGTACTTC. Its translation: CAIRTQGSGPYEQYF.

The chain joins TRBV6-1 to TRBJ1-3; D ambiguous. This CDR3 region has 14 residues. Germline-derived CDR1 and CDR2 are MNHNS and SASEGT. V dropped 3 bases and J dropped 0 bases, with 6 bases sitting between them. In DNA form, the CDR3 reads TGTGCCAGCAGTGACCCGAGCTCTGGAAACACCATATATTTT. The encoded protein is CASSDPSSGNTIYF.

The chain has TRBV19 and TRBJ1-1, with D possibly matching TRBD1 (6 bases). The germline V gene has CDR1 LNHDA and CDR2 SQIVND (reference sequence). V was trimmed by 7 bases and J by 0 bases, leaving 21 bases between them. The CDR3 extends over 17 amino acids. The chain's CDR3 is CASTHGQGRVMNTEAFF. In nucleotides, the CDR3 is TGTGCCAGTACCCATGGGCAGGGGAGAGTCATGAACACTGAAGCTTTCTTT.

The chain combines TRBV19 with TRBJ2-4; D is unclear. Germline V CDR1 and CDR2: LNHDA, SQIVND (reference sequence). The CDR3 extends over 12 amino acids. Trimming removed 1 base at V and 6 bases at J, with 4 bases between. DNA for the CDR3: TGTGCCAGTAGTATAGGTAGAAACATTCAGTACTTC. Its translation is CASSIGRNIQYF.

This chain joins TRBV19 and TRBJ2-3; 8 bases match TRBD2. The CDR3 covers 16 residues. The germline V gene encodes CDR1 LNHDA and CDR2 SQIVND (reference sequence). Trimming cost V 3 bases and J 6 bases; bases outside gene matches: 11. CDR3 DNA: TGTGCCAGTAGTATCACCGGGACTAGGGGGAAGGATACGCAGTATTTT. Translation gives CASSITGTRGKDTQYF.

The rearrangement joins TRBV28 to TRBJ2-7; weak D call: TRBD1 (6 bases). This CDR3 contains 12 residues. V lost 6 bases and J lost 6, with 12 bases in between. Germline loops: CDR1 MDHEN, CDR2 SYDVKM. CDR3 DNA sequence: TGTGCCAGCAGCCCTACAGGGCGCGAGCAGTACTTC. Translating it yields CASSPTGREQYF.

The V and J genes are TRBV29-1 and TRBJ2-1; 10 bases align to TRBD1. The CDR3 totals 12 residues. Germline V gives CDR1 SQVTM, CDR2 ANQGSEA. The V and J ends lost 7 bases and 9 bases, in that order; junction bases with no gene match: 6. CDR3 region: CSAGQGDGEQFF. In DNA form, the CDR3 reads TGCAGCGCTGGACAGGGGGATGGTGAGCAGTTCTTC.

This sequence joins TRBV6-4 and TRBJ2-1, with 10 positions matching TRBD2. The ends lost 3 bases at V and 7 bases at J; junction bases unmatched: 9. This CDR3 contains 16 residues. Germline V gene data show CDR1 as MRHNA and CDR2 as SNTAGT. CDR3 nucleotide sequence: TGTGCCAGCAGTGATGTTAGCGGGAGGTGGTTTAATGAGCAGTTCTTC. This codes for CASSDVSGRWFNEQFF.

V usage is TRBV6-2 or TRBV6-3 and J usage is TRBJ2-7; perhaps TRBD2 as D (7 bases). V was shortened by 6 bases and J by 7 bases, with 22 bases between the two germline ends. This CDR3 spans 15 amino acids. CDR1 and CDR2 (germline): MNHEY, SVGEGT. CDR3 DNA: TGTGCCAGCAGCCACCGGGAGGCGGGGGCCTGGGAGCAGTACTTC. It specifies CASSHREAGAWEQYF.